In its sample, the clone carrying this T cell receptor beta chain was seen a few times. The antigen is undetermined. RNA transcripts provided the source from which TCR beta CDR3 regions were amplified. Carried out on the TCR CDR3, a first-round RT-PCR used the HTBI primer set. MiXCR, applied by TCRdb to the multiplex PCR reads, yields one record per CDR3 protein. The table records 450,000 to 700,000 distinct CDR3 sequences, approximately 44% of them present only once. Uncontrolled infection, other autoimmune disease, pregnancy or lactation led to exclusion. This sample is part of a study of T cells in Graves' hyperthyroidism and ophthalmopathy. Whole-study results and caveats: Onset of ophthalmopathy came a median 6.5 months after the model predicted it. The blood repertoire included most of the expanded thyroid clonotypes above 0.001. Ophthalmopathy and stable hyperthyroidism were told apart by a 13 V-J model.

The length of the CDR3 is 15 residues. Between the trimmed V and J ends, which lost 1 base and 9 bases, there was a span of 18 bases. The chain employs TRBV12-3 or TRBV12-4 and TRBJ2-5; the D call may be TRBD1 or TRBD2 (5 bases each). Specimen: peripheral blood or thyroid tissue (not recorded which). This sequence originates from an adult woman with Graves' disease, either hyperthyroidism or ophthalmopathy (not recorded which). This CDR3 reads CASSLVSGADQPQYF. The CDR3 DNA reads TGTGCCAGCAGTTTAGTTTCCGGGGCGGATCAGCCCCAGTACTTC.